This TCR beta chain stems from a study of blood T cell repertoires in COVID-19. Study-wide context: T cells, B-cell-depleted T cells, or PBMCs provided the cDNA or gDNA that served as material.

Profiled with immunoSEQ multiplex PCR; TCRdb holds only in-frame clones, not every one. The sample has 270,000 or so clones, more than 70% seen once. The germline V gene encodes CDR1 SGHAT and CDR2 FQNNGV. The V end was cut by 4 bases, the J end by 5 bases, with 11 bases between. This CDR3 region has 13 residues. This chain links TRBV11-2 with TRBJ1-1; a weak D match, TRBD1 (6 bases). The sequence derives from a woman younger than 35 with acute or convalescent COVID-19. The specimen was peripheral blood. CDR3 region: CASSSDSGTEAFF. In DNA, the CDR3 is TGTGCCAGCAGCTCGGACAGTGGGACTGAAGCTTTCTTT.